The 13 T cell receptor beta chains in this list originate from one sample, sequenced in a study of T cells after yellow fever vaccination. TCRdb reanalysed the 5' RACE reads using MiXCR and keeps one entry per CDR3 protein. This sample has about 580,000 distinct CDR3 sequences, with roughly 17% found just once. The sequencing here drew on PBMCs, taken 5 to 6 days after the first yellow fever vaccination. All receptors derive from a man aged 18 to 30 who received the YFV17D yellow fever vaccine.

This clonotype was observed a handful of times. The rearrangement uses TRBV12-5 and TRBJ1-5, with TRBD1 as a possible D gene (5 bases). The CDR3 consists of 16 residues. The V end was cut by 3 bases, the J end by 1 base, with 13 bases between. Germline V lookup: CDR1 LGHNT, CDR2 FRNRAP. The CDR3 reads CASGFGASRSNQPQHF. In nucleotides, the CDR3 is TGTGCTAGTGGTTTTGGGGCCTCGAGGAGCAATCAGCCCCAGCATTTT.

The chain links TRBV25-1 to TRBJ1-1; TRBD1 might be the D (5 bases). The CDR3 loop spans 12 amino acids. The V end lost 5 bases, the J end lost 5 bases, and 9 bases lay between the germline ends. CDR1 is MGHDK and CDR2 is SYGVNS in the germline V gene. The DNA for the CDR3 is TGTGCCAGCAGTACAGGTTGGACTGAAGCTTTCTTT. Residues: CASSTGWTEAFF.

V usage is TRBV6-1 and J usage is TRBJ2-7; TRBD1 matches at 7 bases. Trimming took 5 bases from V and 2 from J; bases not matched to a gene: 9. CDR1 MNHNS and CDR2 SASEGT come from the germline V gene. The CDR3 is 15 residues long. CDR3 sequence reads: CASSPRDRGAYEQYV. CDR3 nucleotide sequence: TGTGCCAGCAGTCCCCGGGACAGAGGAGCCTACGAGCAGTACGTC.

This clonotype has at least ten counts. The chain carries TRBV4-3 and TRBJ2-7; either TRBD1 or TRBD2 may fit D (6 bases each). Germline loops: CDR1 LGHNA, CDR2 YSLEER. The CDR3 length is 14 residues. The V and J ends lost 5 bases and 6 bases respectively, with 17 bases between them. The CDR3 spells CASSMQKGGREQYF. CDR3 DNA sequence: TGCGCCAGCAGCATGCAAAAAGGGGGGCGCGAGCAGTACTTC.

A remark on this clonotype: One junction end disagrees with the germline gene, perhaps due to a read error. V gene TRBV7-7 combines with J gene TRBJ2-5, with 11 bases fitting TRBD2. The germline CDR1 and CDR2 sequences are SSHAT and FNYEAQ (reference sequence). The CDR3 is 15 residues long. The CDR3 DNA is TGTGCTAGCAGCTTAGTAGGGACTAGCGGTGAGACCCAGTACTTC. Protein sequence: CASSLVGTSGETQYF.

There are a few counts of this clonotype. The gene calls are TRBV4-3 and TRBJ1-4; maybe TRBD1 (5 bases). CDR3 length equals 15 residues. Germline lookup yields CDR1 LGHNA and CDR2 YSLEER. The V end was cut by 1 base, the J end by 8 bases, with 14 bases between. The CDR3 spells CASSQGWQGNEKLFF. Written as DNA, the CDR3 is TGCGCCAGCAGCCAAGGTTGGCAGGGTAACGAAAAACTGTTTTTT.

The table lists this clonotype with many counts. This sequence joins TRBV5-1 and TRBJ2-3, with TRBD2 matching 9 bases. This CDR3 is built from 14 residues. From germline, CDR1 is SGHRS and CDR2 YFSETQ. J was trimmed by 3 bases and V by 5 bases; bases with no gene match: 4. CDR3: CASRVSGGTDTQYF. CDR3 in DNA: TGCGCCAGCAGAGTCAGCGGGGGGACAGATACGCAGTATTTT. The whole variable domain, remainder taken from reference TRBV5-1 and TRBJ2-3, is KAGVTQTPRYLIKTRGQQVTLSCSPISGHRSVSWYQQTPGQGLQFLFEYFSETQRNKGNFPGRFSGRQFSNSRSEMNVSTLELGDSALYLCASRVSGGTDTQYFGPGTRLTVL.

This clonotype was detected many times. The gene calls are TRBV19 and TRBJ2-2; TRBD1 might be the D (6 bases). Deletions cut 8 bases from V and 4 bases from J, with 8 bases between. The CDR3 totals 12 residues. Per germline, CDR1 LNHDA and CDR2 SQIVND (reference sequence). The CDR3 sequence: CASWTATGELFF. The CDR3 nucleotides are TGTGCCAGTTGGACAGCCACCGGGGAGCTGTTTTTT. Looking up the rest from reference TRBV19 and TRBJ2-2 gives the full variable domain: DGGITQSPKYLFRKEGQNVTLSCEQNLNHDAMYWYRQDPGQGLRLIYYSQIVNDFQKGDIAEGYSVSREKKESFPLTVTSAQKNPTAFYLCASWTATGELFFGEGSRLTVL.

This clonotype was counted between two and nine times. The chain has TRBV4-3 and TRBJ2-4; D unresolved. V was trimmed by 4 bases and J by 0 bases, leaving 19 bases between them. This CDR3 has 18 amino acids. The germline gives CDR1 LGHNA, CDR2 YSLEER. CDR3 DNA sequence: TGCGCCAGCAGCCCGCAGGCCGATTTCGGGTTAGCCAAAAACATTCAGTACTTC. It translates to CASSPQADFGLAKNIQYF.

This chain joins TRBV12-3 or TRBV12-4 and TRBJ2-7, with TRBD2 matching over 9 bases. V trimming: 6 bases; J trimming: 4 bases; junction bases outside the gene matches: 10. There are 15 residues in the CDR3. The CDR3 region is CASSRGLAKMYEQYF. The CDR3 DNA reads TGTGCCAGCAGCCGGGGACTAGCCAAGATGTACGAGCAGTACTTC.

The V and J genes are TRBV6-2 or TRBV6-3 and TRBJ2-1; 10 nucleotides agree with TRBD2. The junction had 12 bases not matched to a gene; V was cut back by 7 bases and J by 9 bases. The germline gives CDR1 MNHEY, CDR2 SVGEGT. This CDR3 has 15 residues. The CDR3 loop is CASKLAGSNWGEQFF. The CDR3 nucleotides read TGTGCCAGCAAACTAGCGGGGAGCAATTGGGGTGAGCAGTTCTTC.

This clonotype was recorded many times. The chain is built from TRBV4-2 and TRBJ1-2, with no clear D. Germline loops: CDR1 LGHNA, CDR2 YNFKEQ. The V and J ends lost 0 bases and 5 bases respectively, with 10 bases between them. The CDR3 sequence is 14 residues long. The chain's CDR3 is CASSQEQSDYGYTF. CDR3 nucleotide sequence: TGTGCCAGCAGCCAAGAACAGAGTGATTATGGCTACACCTTC.

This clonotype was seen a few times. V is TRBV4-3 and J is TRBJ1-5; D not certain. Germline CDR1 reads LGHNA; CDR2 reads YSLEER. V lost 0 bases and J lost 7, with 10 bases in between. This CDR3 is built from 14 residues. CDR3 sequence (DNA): TGCGCCAGCAGCCAAGATCGCTTAATACAGCCCCAGCATTTT. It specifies CASSQDRLIQPQHF.